This passage covers 20 T cell receptor beta chains from one sample sequenced in a study of cytomegalovirus exposure and HLA in healthy donors. This PCR relied on a set of 60 Vbeta primers and 13 Jbeta primers. Libraries were prepared by immunoSEQ multiplex PCR; TCRdb keeps only in-frame clonotypes and omits some of them. The data show roughly 97,000 clones, roughly three quarters seen once. The sequencing sample was made of PBMCs. Receptor source: a woman aged 40 to 55 in good health and CMV-seronegative.

The rearrangement links TRBV28 to TRBJ1-6; D ambiguous. CDR1 is MDHEN and CDR2 is SYDVKM in the germline V gene. The CDR3 covers 15 residues. V lost 5 bases to trimming and J lost 0 bases, with 8 bases between them. As DNA, the CDR3 is TGTGCCAGCAGTGAACAGAGCTCCTATAATTCACCCCTCCACTTT. Its protein is CASSEQSSYNSPLHF.

This chain connects TRBV7-3 to TRBJ2-7, with 7 bases that match TRBD2. CDR1 is SGHTA and CDR2 is FQGTGA in the germline V gene. This CDR3 is 14 amino acids long. V shed 5 bases and J 6 bases; nucleotides not matched to a gene: 10. CDR3 sequence (DNA): TGTGCCAGCAGCACCCTCGGGGAGGGGAGCGAGCAGTACTTC. As protein: CASSTLGEGSEQYF.

The chain recombines TRBV6-1 with TRBJ1-1; weak D call: TRBD1 (5 bases). Germline loops: CDR1 MNHNS, CDR2 SASEGT. The V and J ends lost 4 bases and 4 bases respectively, with 13 bases between them. This CDR3 has 14 residues. The CDR3 protein is CASSVIPGGTEAFF. CDR3 DNA: TGTGCCAGCAGTGTCATCCCGGGGGGCACTGAAGCTTTCTTT.

Comments on this clone: Germline and junction disagree at one end, which may indicate a read error. The chain combines TRBV27 with TRBJ2-2, with a tentative D call TRBD2 (5 bases). This CDR3 is built from 13 residues. Germline CDR1 is MNHEY and CDR2 is SMNVEV (reference sequence). This chain's CDR3 is CASSFGNTGERFF. CDR3 DNA: TGTGCCAGCAGTTTTGGGAACACCGGGGAGCGGTTTTTT.

The chain employs TRBV30 and TRBJ2-7; 7 bases are shared with TRBD2. V lost 0 bases to trimming and J lost 5 bases; unmatched junction nucleotides: 7. The V gene's germline CDR1 is GTSNPN and CDR2 SVGIG (reference sequence). This CDR3 is built from 14 residues. This CDR3 is CAWSVGSGGDEQYF. In DNA, the CDR3 is TGTGCCTGGAGTGTTGGGTCTGGGGGGGACGAGCAGTACTTC. The complete variable domain, with remaining parts taken from reference TRBV30 and TRBJ2-7, reads SQTIHQWPATLVQPVGSPLSLECTVEGTSNPNLYWYRQAAGRGLQLLFYSVGIGQISSEVPQNLSASRPQDRQFILSSKKLLLSDSGFYLCAWSVGSGGDEQYFGPGTRLTVT.

The CDR3 here is CASSPTPGEETQYF. The CDR3 DNA reads TGTGCCAGCAGCCCTACCCCGGGGGAAGAGACCCAGTACTTC. The gene calls are TRBV11-1 and TRBJ2-5, with D perhaps TRBD2 (6 bases). Germline loops: CDR1 SGHAT, CDR2 FQDESV (reference sequence). The V end lost 5 bases, the J end lost 3 bases, and 13 bases lay between the germline ends. This CDR3 region has 14 residues.

In this sample, this clone turned up once. J is TRBJ1-2 and V is TRBV6-5; 11 bases match TRBD1. CDR1 and CDR2 (germline): MNHEY, SVGAGI. The ends lost 6 bases at V and 6 bases at J; junction bases unmatched: 9. This CDR3 has 15 amino acids. The CDR3 loop is CASSDGTGGQNGYTF. In DNA, the CDR3 is TGTGCCAGCAGCGACGGGACAGGGGGTCAGAATGGCTACACCTTC.

The V gene is TRBV4-1, the J gene TRBJ1-1; weak D call: TRBD1 (5 bases). With 0 bases removed from V and 6 bases from J, the gap between germline ends came to 20 bases. Germline V gene lookup returns CDR1 MGHRA and CDR2 YSYEKL. This CDR3 is 17 amino acids long. The CDR3 is CASSQDRVGGRFAEAFF. DNA of the CDR3: TGCGCCAGCAGCCAAGATCGAGTCGGGGGGAGGTTCGCTGAAGCTTTCTTT.

V and J are TRBV19 and TRBJ2-4; 7 nucleotides agree with TRBD2. CDR3 length equals 16 residues. V trimming: 5 bases; J trimming: 9 bases; junction bases outside the gene matches: 16. The germline CDR1 and CDR2 sequences are LNHDA and SQIVND (reference sequence). CDR3 bases: TGTGCCAGTAGTCCCAAAGCGGGGACTCGCGCTAGCATTCAGTACTTC. Encoded protein: CASSPKAGTRASIQYF.

The V and J genes are TRBV7-8 and TRBJ1-3; D not certain. Trimming took 1 base from V and 0 from J, leaving 7 bases between them. The germline CDR1 and CDR2 sequences are SGHVS and FQNEAQ. CDR3 length: 15 residues. The CDR3, as DNA: TGTGCCAGCAGCTTAGAAGCATTCTCTGGAAACACCATATATTTT. Encoded protein: CASSLEAFSGNTIYF.

The chain links TRBV19 to TRBJ2-7; the D gene is possibly TRBD1 (5 bases). The CDR3 is 11 amino acids. V gave up 10 bases and J gave up 6 bases, with 13 bases separating them. The germline gives CDR1 LNHDA, CDR2 SQIVND (reference sequence). The CDR3 sequence: CATTVGREQYF. DNA of the CDR3: TGTGCCACGACAGTCGGGCGCGAGCAGTACTTC.

This chain uses TRBV5-1 with TRBJ2-1; TRBD1 matches 8 bases. Unmatched junction bases numbered 11, after V lost 1 base and J lost 8 bases. The CDR3 loop spans 16 amino acids. Looked up from germline, CDR1 is SGHRS and CDR2 is YFSETQ. The CDR3 region is CASSLRPGGSGDEQFF. CDR3 in DNA: TGCGCCAGCAGCTTGAGGCCAGGGGGCTCGGGTGATGAGCAGTTCTTC. The variable domain in full, with the rest retrieved from reference TRBV5-1 and TRBJ2-1, is KAGVTQTPRYLIKTRGQQVTLSCSPISGHRSVSWYQQTPGQGLQFLFEYFSETQRNKGNFPGRFSGRQFSNSRSEMNVSTLELGDSALYLCASSLRPGGSGDEQFFGPGTRLTVL.

The chain recombines TRBV27 with TRBJ2-6, with 8 bases lining up with TRBD1. Germline CDR1 MNHEY, CDR2 SMNVEV (reference sequence). V was clipped by 5 bases and J by 2 bases; unmatched bases: 11. The CDR3 is 18 residues long. The CDR3, as DNA: TGTGCCAGCAGTCAAGGACAGGGTCTTTATCCTGGGGCCAACGTCCTGACTTTC. Its protein is CASSQGQGLYPGANVLTF.

V gene TRBV15 combines with J gene TRBJ1-3; weak D call: TRBD1 (5 bases). Deletions cut 0 bases from V and 5 bases from J, with 11 bases between. The germline V gene has CDR1 LNHNV and CDR2 YYDKDF (reference sequence). The CDR3 length is 15 residues. The CDR3 sequence is CATSREKGPRNTIYF. The CDR3 DNA follows: TGTGCCACCAGCAGAGAGAAGGGGCCAAGAAACACCATATATTTT.

The gene calls are TRBV19 and TRBJ2-1; the match to TRBD1 covers 10 bases. The CDR3 extends over 15 amino acids. Trimming cost V 6 bases and J 6 bases; bases outside gene matches: 8. CDR1 and CDR2 from the germline V gene are LNHDA and SQIVND (reference sequence). CDR3 bases: TGTGCCAGTAGCGTCCGAGACAGGGGGCCCAATGAGCAGTTCTTC. The encoded protein is CASSVRDRGPNEQFF.

The table lists this clone with a few counts. This chain joins TRBV18 and TRBJ1-2, with D possibly matching TRBD1 (6 bases). Per the germline V gene, CDR1 is KGHSH and CDR2 is LQKENI. Trimming took off 3 bases at V and 6 bases at J, with 17 bases between the two ends. CDR3 length equals 15 residues. The CDR3 bases are TGTGCCAGCTCACCGTCAACAGGGAGGGTCGATGGCTACACCTTC. It specifies CASSPSTGRVDGYTF.

The V call is TRBV27, the J call TRBJ2-5, with 8 bases fitting TRBD2. Trimming cost V 6 bases and J 5 bases; bases outside gene matches: 5. Germline V CDR1 and CDR2: MNHEY, SMNVEV (reference sequence). This CDR3 contains 13 residues. CDR3 DNA sequence: TGTGCCAGCAGCCCAGGACTAGCTGAGACCCAGTACTTC. This gives the protein CASSPGLAETQYF.

The V call is TRBV5-8, the J call TRBJ2-7, with 7 bases identical to TRBD1. The germline V gene has CDR1 SGHTS and CDR2 YDEGEE. The CDR3 contains 13 residues. J was trimmed by 0 bases and V by 5 bases; bases with no gene match: 2. CDR3 protein: CASRGTASYEQYF. The CDR3 DNA reads TGTGCCAGCAGGGGGACAGCCTCCTACGAGCAGTACTTC.

This chain uses TRBV15 with TRBJ2-5; D may be TRBD1 (6 bases). The V gene's germline CDR1 is LNHNV and CDR2 YYDKDF (reference sequence). This CDR3 has 16 amino acids. Trimming removed 2 bases from V and 5 bases from J, with 18 bases in between. The CDR3 is CATSRQGRGTVETQYF. In nucleotides, the CDR3 is TGTGCCACCAGCAGACAAGGCAGGGGCACCGTTGAGACCCAGTACTTC.

CDR3 region: CASSLRGEQYF. The CDR3 DNA reads as TGCGCCAGCAGCCTCAGAGGCGAGCAGTACTTC. The V and J genes are TRBV5-1 and TRBJ2-7; no definite D call. V lost 4 bases and J 6 bases, leaving 8 bases between the germline ends. The CDR3 is 11 amino acids. CDR1 is SGHRS, CDR2 YFSETQ, per germline.